This TCR beta chain was identified in a study of vaccination and CD4 T cells after COVID-19. Whole-study context: Median time from COVID diagnosis to post-COVID sampling was 101 days (35 to 161).

This clonotype has a single count. Its antigen remains unidentified. The V and J ends lost 5 bases and 0 bases respectively, with 10 bases between them. The CDR3 consists of 14 residues. The V gene's germline CDR1 is MNHNS and CDR2 SASEGT. The treatment is: approximately 9-day PBMC culture with coronavirus spike peptide pools or control peptides (ViraFEST assay). Antigen-specific T cell expansion with peptide pools preceded TCR sequencing in the ViraFEST approach. Half of the medium was exchanged for fresh IL-2 medium, first on day 3 and then on day 7. Scientists ran DNA taken from cultured CD4+ T cells through the Oncomine TCR Beta short-read assay for sequencing. TCRdb independently ran MiXCR on the PCR reads; one entry per CDR3 protein. This sample has about 9,100 distinct CDR3 sequences; roughly three quarters occur once, and the top ten carry 37%.

This sequence originates from a human donor who had recovered from COVID-19. Material for sequencing was CD4+ T cells from blood, cultured in vitro. The V gene is TRBV6-1, the J gene TRBJ1-1, with D possibly being TRBD1 (5 bases). The CDR3 loop reads CASSSRGVNTEAFF. In DNA form, the CDR3 reads TGTGCCAGCAGTAGTAGAGGGGTGAACACTGAAGCTTTCTTT.